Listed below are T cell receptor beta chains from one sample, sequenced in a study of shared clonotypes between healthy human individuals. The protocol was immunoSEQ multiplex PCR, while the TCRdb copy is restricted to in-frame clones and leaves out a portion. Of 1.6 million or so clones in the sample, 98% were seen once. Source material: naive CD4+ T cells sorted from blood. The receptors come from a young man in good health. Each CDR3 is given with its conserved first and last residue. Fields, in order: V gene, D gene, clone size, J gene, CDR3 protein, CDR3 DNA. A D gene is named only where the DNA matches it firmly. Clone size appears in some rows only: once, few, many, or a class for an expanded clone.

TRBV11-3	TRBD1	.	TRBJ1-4	CASSLRDRVREKLFF	TGTGCCAGCAGCTTACGGGACAGGGTCCGTGAAAAACTGTTTTTT
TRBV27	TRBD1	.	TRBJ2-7	CASSLFGTGVYEQYF	TGTGCCAGCAGTTTATTCGGGACAGGGGTCTACGAGCAGTACTTC
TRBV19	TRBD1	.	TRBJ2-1	CASSAQGAPINNEQFF	TGTGCCAGTAGTGCCCAGGGGGCTCCTATTAACAATGAGCAGTTCTTC
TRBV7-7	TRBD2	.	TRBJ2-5	CASSPGLRETQYF	TGTGCCAGCAGCCCGGGACTAAGAGAGACCCAGTACTTC
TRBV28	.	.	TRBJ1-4	CASSLLVGANEKLFF	TGTGCCAGCAGTTTACTCGTCGGGGCAAATGAAAAACTGTTTTTT
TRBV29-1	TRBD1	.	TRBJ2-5	CSVKRGQEETQYF	TGCAGCGTAAAGAGGGGGCAGGAAGAGACCCAGTACTTC
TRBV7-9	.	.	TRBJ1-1	CASSLPGRHRTEAFF	TGTGCCAGCAGCCTTCCAGGCAGACACCGCACTGAAGCTTTCTTT
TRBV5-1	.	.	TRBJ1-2	CASSAGPSGYTF	TGCGCCAGCAGCGCCGGACCCAGCGGCTACACCTTC
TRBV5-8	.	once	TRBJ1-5	CASSSTGFQPQHF	TGTGCCAGCAGCTCAACAGGGTTTCAGCCCCAGCATTTT
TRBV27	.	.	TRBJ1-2	CASSSRQLLSNYGYTF	TGTGCCAGCAGTTCACGACAACTACTCTCTAACTATGGCTACACCTTC
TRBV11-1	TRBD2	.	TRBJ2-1	CASSLAPSGSSSYNEQFF	TGTGCCAGCAGCTTAGCCCCTAGCGGGTCTAGCTCCTACAATGAGCAGTTCTTC
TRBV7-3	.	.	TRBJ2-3	CASSLLSTDTQYF	TGTGCCAGCAGCTTGCTTAGCACAGATACGCAGTATTTT
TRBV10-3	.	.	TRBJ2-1	CAISEVEQKQFF	TGTGCCATCAGTGAGGTTGAGCAGAAGCAGTTCTTC
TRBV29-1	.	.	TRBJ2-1	CSVRGPPETGSSYNEQFF	TGCAGCGTTCGGGGCCCGCCAGAGACAGGAAGCTCCTACAATGAGCAGTTCTTC
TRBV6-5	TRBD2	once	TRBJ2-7	CASGLAGTYEQYF	TGTGCCAGCGGGTTAGCGGGAACCTACGAGCAGTACTTC
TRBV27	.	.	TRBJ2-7	CASSPTPDPYEQYF	TGTGCCAGCAGCCCGACTCCGGACCCGTACGAGCAGTACTTC
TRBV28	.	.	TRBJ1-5	CASSLYPWQPQHF	TGTGCCAGCAGTTTATACCCATGGCAGCCCCAGCATTTT
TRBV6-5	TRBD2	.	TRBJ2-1	CASSYFGGEQFF	TGTGCCAGCAGTTACTTCGGGGGGGAGCAGTTCTTC
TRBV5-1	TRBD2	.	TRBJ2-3	CASSTTSGTDTQYF	TGCGCCAGCAGCACGACTAGCGGCACAGATACGCAGTATTTT
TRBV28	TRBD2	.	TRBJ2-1	CASKGTTPYNEQFF	TGTGCCAGCAAAGGGACTACACCTTACAATGAGCAGTTCTTC
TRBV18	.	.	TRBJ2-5	CASSPLEVSLKYQETQYF	TGTGCCAGCTCACCATTAGAGGTTTCGCTCAAGTACCAAGAGACCCAGTACTTC
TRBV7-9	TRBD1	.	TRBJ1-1	CASSPYRGEGAEAFF	TGTGCCAGCAGCCCCTACAGGGGGGAAGGAGCTGAAGCTTTCTTT
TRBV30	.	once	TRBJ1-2	CAWSVMVYGYTF	TGTGCCTGGAGTGTTATGGTCTATGGCTACACCTTC
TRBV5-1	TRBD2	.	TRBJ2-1	CASSLMRASGAIYNEQFF	TGCGCCAGCAGCTTGATGAGGGCTAGCGGAGCTATCTACAATGAGCAGTTCTTC
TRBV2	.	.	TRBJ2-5	CASSERARGTQYF	TGTGCCAGCAGTGAGCGGGCGAGAGGGACCCAGTACTTC
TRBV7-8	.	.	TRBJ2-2	CASSLVPWHAGNPRELFF	TGTGCCAGCAGCTTAGTCCCCTGGCACGCGGGGAATCCCAGGGAGCTGTTTTTT
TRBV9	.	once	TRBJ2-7	CASSVDSQFSYEQYF	TGTGCCAGCAGCGTAGATTCCCAGTTCTCCTACGAGCAGTACTTC
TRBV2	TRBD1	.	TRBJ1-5	CASSEGAPGQWPNQPQHF	TGTGCCAGCAGTGAAGGAGCCCCGGGACAGTGGCCCAATCAGCCCCAGCATTTT
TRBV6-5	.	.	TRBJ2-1	CASRLGNYNEQFF	TGTGCCAGCAGACTTGGAAACTACAATGAGCAGTTCTTC
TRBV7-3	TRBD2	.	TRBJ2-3	CASSQGLAGAADTQYF	TGTGCCAGCAGCCAGGGACTAGCGGGAGCGGCAGATACGCAGTATTTT
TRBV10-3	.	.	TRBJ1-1	CAISEGGTVMNTEAFF	TGTGCCATCAGTGAGGGGGGAACAGTGATGAACACTGAAGCTTTCTTT
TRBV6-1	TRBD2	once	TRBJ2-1	CASTFSGTGYNEQFF	TGTGCCAGCACCTTTAGCGGGACCGGCTACAATGAGCAGTTCTTC
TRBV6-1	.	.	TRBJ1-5	CASSGRRGAYNQPQHF	TGTGCCAGCAGTGGCAGGAGGGGGGCTTACAATCAGCCCCAGCATTTT
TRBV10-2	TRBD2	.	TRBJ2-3	CASRGLATDTQYF	TGCGCCAGCAGGGGACTAGCCACAGATACGCAGTATTTT
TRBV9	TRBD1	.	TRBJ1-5	CASSPRQGADLQPQHF	TGTGCCAGCAGCCCTCGACAGGGGGCGGATCTGCAGCCCCAGCATTTT
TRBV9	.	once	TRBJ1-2	CASSRDAYGYTF	TGTGCCTCCTCCCGGGACGCTTATGGCTACACCTTC
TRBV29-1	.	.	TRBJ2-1	CSVILAKNEQFF	TGCAGCGTAATATTAGCGAAAAATGAGCAGTTCTTC
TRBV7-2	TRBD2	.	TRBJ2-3	CASSSAGSGRALDTQYF	TGTGCCAGCAGTTCGGCGGGAAGCGGGAGGGCACTGGATACGCAGTATTTT
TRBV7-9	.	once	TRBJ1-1	CASSLGQRSPEAFF	TGTGCCAGCAGCTTAGGACAGAGGAGTCCTGAAGCTTTCTTT
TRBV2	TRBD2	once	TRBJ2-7	CASSTTSGPYEQYF	TGTGCCAGCAGTACCACTAGCGGGCCGTACGAGCAGTACTTC
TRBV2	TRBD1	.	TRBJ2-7	CASSTEGTGYGEQYF	TGTGCCAGCAGTACAGAGGGGACAGGGTACGGCGAGCAGTACTTC
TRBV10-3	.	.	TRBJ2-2	CAIRGDTSTGELFF	TGTGCCATCAGAGGGGATACGAGCACCGGGGAGCTGTTTTTT
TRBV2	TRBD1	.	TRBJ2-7	CATGRQGALSYEQYF	TGTGCCACGGGGAGACAGGGGGCGTTATCCTACGAGCAGTACTTC
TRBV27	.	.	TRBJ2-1	CASSPRVAPMFEQFF	TGTGCCAGCAGTCCGCGGGTAGCTCCTATGTTTGAGCAGTTCTTC
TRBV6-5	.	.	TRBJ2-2	CASSYGVLRELFF	TGTGCCAGCAGTTACGGGGTTCTCCGGGAGCTGTTTTTT
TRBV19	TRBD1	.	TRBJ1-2	CASSMGTGINYGYTF	TGTGCCAGTAGTATGGGGACAGGGATTAACTATGGCTACACCTTC
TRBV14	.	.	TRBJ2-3	CASRPLDITDTQYF	TGTGCCAGCAGGCCCTTGGATATCACAGATACGCAGTATTTT
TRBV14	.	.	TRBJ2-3	CASSQGAGSLAQYF	TGTGCCAGCAGCCAAGGCGCCGGGTCCTTGGCGCAGTATTTT
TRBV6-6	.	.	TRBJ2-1	CASSKDRAYNEQFF	TGTGCCAGCAGTAAGGACAGAGCCTACAATGAGCAGTTCTTC
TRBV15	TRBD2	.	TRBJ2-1	CATSRVLAGVWSYNEQFF	TGTGCCACCAGCAGAGTTCTAGCGGGTGTATGGTCCTACAATGAGCAGTTCTTC
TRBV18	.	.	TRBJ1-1	CASSPQGPNTEAFF	TGTGCCAGCTCACCACAGGGTCCGAACACTGAAGCTTTCTTT
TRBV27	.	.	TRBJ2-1	CASSTGGVGYNEQFF	TGTGCCAGCAGCACCGGTGGGGTTGGGTACAATGAGCAGTTCTTC
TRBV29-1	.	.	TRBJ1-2	CSVGPGSGYGYTF	TGCAGCGTTGGTCCAGGGAGTGGCTATGGCTACACCTTC
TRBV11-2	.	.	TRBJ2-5	CASSLLGLGETQYF	TGTGCCAGCAGCTTACTAGGACTTGGGGAGACCCAGTACTTC